This TCR beta chain was retrieved from a study of vaccination and CD4 T cells after COVID-19. Sequencing of the DNA from cultured CD4+ T cells was carried out with the Oncomine TCR Beta short-read assay. Using its own MiXCR run on the PCR reads, TCRdb lists one record per CDR3 protein. The table lists over 20,000 distinct CDR3 sequences, less than 50% of them singletons. V was clipped by 1 base and J by 1 base; unmatched bases: 21. The CDR3 consists of 23 residues. CDR1 is SGHDT and CDR2 is YYEEEE in the germline V gene. Treatment here: roughly 11-day PBMC culture with coronavirus spike peptide pools or control peptides (ViraFEST assay). On this clonotype: What it binds is not known.

Sequenced material: CD4+ T cells from blood, cultured in vitro. The source is a human donor who had recovered from COVID-19. The V and J genes are TRBV5-6 and TRBJ1-5, with 12 bases aligning to TRBD1. The CDR3 spells CASSLCGLWDRGQEPGSNQPQHF. The CDR3 bases are TGTGCCAGCAGCTTGTGTGGTCTTTGGGACAGGGGGCAGGAGCCGGGCAGCAATCAGCCCCAGCATTTT.